This T cell receptor (beta chain) is drawn from a study of technical replicates of blood from a few donors (dated 2017 in TCRdb). Spanning cysteine to phenylalanine, the CDR3 consists of 15 amino acids. Solely the CDR3 DNA is kept, with 45 bases framed from the first base. V gives up 5 bases and J gives up 0 bases, and the segment between their germline ends measures 14 bases. The germline V gene specifies MNHNS as CDR1 and SASEGT as CDR2. In regard to this clone: Its antigen is unknown. No base qualities exist here, and no much larger clone lies one base off it.

Receptor amplification or capture employed the immunoSEQ multiplex PCR assay. TCRdb carries this immuneACCESS record with in-frame sequences only. Its versions omit some clonotypes, under half of them owing to an unresolved V gene in the studies checked, with the rest unexplained. The sample data list 85,000 to 95,000 clones, and around 96% of these were observed just once. 0.36% of the sample is in the top ten clones. The source of this sequence is a human donor in good health. Sequenced material: T cells isolated from PBMCs. Here the chain combines TRBV6-1 and TRBJ2-7; D gene: possibly TRBD2, on 6 matching bases. The sequence in DNA is TGTGCCAGCAGTCCTGGGACTTCTCACTCCTACGAGCAGTACTTC. Its product reads: CASSPGTSHSYEQYF.